The 10 T cell receptor beta chains given below trace back to one sample, sequenced in a study of T cell changes during pregnancy in multiple sclerosis (dated by TCRdb to between 2018 and 2021). The library was produced with the immunoSEQ multiplex PCR assay. TCRdb's version of the immuneACCESS table is confined to in-frame rearrangements and falls short of the full clone set. An unresolved V gene accounts for under half of the shortfall where checked; the remainder is of unknown origin. Here the sample has some 80,000 clones; roughly 90% occur a single time. Over 0.8% of the sample comes from the top ten. This specimen consisted of peripheral blood, obtained in the first trimester of pregnancy. The receptors stem from a female donor in good health, enrolled as a control in a pregnancy study.

V gene TRBV9 combines with J gene TRBJ1-2; maybe TRBD1 (5 bases). Germline V gene sequence: CDR1 SGDLS, CDR2 YYNGEE. This CDR3 spans 15 amino acids. The V end lost 0 bases, the J end lost 2 bases, and 11 bases lay between the germline ends. The CDR3 DNA reads TGTGCCAGCAGCGTAGGAGAGACAGAGAACTATGGCTACACCTTC. This sequence encodes CASSVGETENYGYTF.

Note on this clone: At one of its ends the junction is not consistent with the germline gene, which may arise from a read error. The rearrangement joins TRBV2 to TRBJ1-3, with 7 bases aligning to TRBD1. This CDR3 is 10 amino acids long. Germline assignment: CDR1 SNHLY and CDR2 FYNNEI. As DNA, the CDR3 is TGTGCCAGCAGTGATCTACAGGGGAAATTT. It yields the protein CASSDLQGKF.

This clone was recorded once. The J gene is TRBJ1-4, the V gene TRBV6-1; 9 nucleotides agree with TRBD1. The CDR3 is 15 amino acids. The V segment lost 1 base and the J segment 8 bases; nucleotides outside the gene matches: 5. Looked up from germline, CDR1 is MNHNS and CDR2 is SASEGT. The CDR3 here is CASSEVWDRAEKLFF. The CDR3 DNA reads TGTGCCAGCAGTGAAGTTTGGGACAGGGCAGAAAAACTGTTTTTT.

The chain couples TRBV4-1 to TRBJ2-1; the match to TRBD2 covers 12 bases. The length of the CDR3 is 18 residues. V gave up 1 base and J gave up 4 bases; unmatched junction bases: 8. The germline V gene has CDR1 MGHRA and CDR2 YSYEKL. CDR3 nucleotide sequence: TGCGCCAGCAGCCAAGTTGATATGGGACTAGCGGGTTACAATGAGCAGTTCTTC. Translation: CASSQVDMGLAGYNEQFF.

The V and J genes are TRBV6-1 and TRBJ2-3; TRBD2 aligns across 7 bases. CDR1 and CDR2 (germline): MNHNS, SASEGT. V was clipped by 9 bases and J by 6 bases; unmatched bases: 12. CDR3 size: 14 residues. The CDR3 reads CASRLVLGGDTQYF. The CDR3 coding sequence is TGTGCCAGTCGACTGGTTTTGGGAGGGGATACGCAGTATTTT.

The chain links TRBV18 to TRBJ2-3; 8 bases agree with TRBD2. The CDR3 has 15 residues. CDR1 and CDR2 from the germline V gene are KGHSH and LQKENI. Germline trimming cut 3 bases from V and 4 bases from J; bases unmatched to any gene: 6. Here the CDR3 DNA reads TGTGCCAGCTCACCCGGACTAGCCCGGTCAGATACGCAGTATTTT. Translated: CASSPGLARSDTQYF.

The chain is built from TRBV5-1 and TRBJ2-7; D is possibly TRBD1 (5 bases). The germline V gene encodes CDR1 SGHRS and CDR2 YFSETQ. The CDR3 is 15 amino acids. V was pared by 2 bases and J by 3 bases, with 15 bases between. CDR3 DNA: TGCGCCAGCAGCTTCCTACGGCCCGACAGCTACGAGCAGTACTTC. This encodes CASSFLRPDSYEQYF.

The chain is built from TRBV11-2 and TRBJ2-1; the match to TRBD2 covers 11 bases. The CDR3 is made up of 16 amino acids. Germline V gene lookup returns CDR1 SGHAT and CDR2 FQNNGV. V was clipped by 4 bases and J by 6 bases; unmatched bases: 8. CDR3: CASSYFVAGGLNEQFF. CDR3 bases: TGTGCCAGCAGCTATTTTGTAGCGGGGGGGCTCAATGAGCAGTTCTTC.

This clone was observed a few times. CDR3 in amino acids: CASSIAATRGNEQFF. The CDR3 DNA follows: TGTGCCAGTAGTATAGCAGCGACTAGGGGCAATGAGCAGTTCTTC. V and J are TRBV19 and TRBJ2-1, with D possibly TRBD2 on 6 matching bases. The CDR3 has 15 amino acids. The germline V gene has CDR1 LNHDA and CDR2 SQIVND (reference sequence). The V gene lost 1 base and the J gene lost 6 bases, with 13 bases spanning the gap.

The DNA for the CDR3 is TGTGCCAGCAGCTTGAAGCAGGGTAAGAACATTCAGTACTTC. Its translation is CASSLKQGKNIQYF. V and J are TRBV5-6 and TRBJ2-4; D possibly corresponds to TRBD1 (5 bases). This CDR3 has 14 residues. Trimming stripped 1 base from V and 7 bases from J, with 12 bases between. Germline V gene sequence: CDR1 SGHDT, CDR2 YYEEEE.